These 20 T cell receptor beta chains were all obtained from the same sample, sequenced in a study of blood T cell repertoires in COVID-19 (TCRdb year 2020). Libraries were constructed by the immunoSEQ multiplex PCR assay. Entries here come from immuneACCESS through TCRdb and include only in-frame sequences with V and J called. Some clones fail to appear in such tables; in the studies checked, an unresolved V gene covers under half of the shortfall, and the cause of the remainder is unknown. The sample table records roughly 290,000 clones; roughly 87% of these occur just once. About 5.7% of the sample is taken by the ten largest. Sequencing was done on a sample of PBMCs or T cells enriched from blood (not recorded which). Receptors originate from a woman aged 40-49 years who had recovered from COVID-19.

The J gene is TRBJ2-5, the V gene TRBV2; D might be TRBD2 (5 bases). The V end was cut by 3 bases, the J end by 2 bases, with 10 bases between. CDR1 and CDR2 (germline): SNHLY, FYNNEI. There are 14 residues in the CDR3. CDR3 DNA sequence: TGTGCCAGCAGTGAGGAGGTCTATCAAGAGACCCAGTACTTC. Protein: CASSEEVYQETQYF.

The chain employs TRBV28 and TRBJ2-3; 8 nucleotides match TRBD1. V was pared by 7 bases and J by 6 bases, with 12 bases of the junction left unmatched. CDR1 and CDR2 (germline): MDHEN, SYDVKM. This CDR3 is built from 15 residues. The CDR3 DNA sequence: TGTGCCAGCACCTTAGGGGGACAGGCCCGCGATACGCAGTATTTT. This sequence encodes CASTLGGQARDTQYF.

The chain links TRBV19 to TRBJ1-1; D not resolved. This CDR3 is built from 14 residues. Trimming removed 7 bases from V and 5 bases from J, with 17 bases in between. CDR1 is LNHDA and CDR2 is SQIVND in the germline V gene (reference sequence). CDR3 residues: CASTRSRLWTEAFF. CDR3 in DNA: TGTGCCAGTACCCGGAGTAGGTTGTGGACTGAAGCTTTCTTT. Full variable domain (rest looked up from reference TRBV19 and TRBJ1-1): DGGITQSPKYLFRKEGQNVTLSCEQNLNHDAMYWYRQDPGQGLRLIYYSQIVNDFQKGDIAEGYSVSREKKESFPLTVTSAQKNPTAFYLCASTRSRLWTEAFFGQGTRLTVV.

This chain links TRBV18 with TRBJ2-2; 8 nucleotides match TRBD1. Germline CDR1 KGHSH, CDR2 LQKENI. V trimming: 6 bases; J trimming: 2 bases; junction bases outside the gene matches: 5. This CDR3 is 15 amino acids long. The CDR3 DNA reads TGTGCCAGCTCCCAGGACAGGGTCAACACCGGGGAGCTGTTTTTT. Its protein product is CASSQDRVNTGELFF.

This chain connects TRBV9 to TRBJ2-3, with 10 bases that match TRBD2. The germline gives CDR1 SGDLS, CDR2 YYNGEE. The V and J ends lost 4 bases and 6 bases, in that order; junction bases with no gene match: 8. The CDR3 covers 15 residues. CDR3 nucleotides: TGTGCCAGCAGCTCCTCCGGGACTAGCGTTGATACGCAGTATTTT. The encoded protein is CASSSSGTSVDTQYF.

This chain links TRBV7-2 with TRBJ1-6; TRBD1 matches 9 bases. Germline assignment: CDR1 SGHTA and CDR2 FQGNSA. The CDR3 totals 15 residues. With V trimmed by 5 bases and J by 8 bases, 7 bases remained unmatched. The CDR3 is CASSGQQGAYSPLHF. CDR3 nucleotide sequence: TGTGCCAGCAGCGGGCAACAGGGGGCTTATTCACCCCTCCACTTT.

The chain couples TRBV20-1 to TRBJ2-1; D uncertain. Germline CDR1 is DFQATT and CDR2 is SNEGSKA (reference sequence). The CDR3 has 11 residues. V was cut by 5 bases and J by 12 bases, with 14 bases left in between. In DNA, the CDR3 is TGCAGTGCTCGAACCGATAGACTGCAGTTCTTC. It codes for CSARTDRLQFF.

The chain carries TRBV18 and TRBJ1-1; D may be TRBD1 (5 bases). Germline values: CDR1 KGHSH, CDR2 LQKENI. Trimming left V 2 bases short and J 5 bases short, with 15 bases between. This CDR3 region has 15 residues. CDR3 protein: CASSPISRGGTEAFF. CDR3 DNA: TGTGCCAGCTCACCAATTTCGCGGGGGGGAACTGAAGCTTTCTTT.

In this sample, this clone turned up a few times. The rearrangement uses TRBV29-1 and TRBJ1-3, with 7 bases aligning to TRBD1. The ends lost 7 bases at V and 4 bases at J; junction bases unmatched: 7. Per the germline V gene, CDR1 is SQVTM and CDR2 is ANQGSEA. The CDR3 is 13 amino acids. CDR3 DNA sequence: TGCAGCGCAACGGCAGGGGGAGGAAACACCATATATTTT. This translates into CSATAGGGNTIYF.

CDR3 DNA: TGTGCCACCAGACGGGGAGAGGTGCTCCACGAGCAGTACTTC. Protein product: CATRRGEVLHEQYF. The V gene is TRBV6-6, the J gene TRBJ2-7, with a possible D match to TRBD2 (5 bases). This CDR3 spans 14 amino acids. Germline V gives CDR1 MNHNY, CDR2 SVGAGI (reference sequence). V was clipped by 10 bases and J by 5 bases, with 21 bases between them.

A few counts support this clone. The CDR3 DNA reads as TGTGCCAGCAGCTTCTTGCAGGGGCTACAGGATGAGCAGTTCTTC. Protein: CASSFLQGLQDEQFF. The rearrangement joins TRBV5-6 to TRBJ2-1; TRBD1 is a possible D gene (6 bases). Trimming cost V 2 bases and J 8 bases, with 17 bases left between them. Looked up from germline, CDR1 is SGHDT and CDR2 is YYEEEE. The CDR3 covers 15 residues. Combining the CDR3 with reference TRBV5-6 and TRBJ2-1 gives the whole variable domain DAGVTQSPTHLIKTRGQQVTLRCSPKSGHDTVSWYQQALGQGPQFIFQYYEEEERQRGNFPDRFSGHQFPNYSSELNVNALLLGDSALYLCASSFLQGLQDEQFFGPGTRLTVL.

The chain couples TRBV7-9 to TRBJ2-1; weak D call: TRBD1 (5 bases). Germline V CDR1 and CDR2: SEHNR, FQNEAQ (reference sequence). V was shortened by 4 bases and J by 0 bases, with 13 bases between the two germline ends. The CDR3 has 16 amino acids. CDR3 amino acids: CASSYRGRGSYNEQFF. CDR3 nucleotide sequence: TGTGCCAGCAGCTACCGCGGTAGGGGCTCCTACAATGAGCAGTTCTTC. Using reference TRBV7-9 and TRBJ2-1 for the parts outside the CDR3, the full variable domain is DTGVSQNPRHKITKRGQNVTFRCDPISEHNRLYWYRQTLGQGPEFLTYFQNEAQLEKSRLLSDRFSAERPKGSFSTLEIQRTEQGDSAMYLCASSYRGRGSYNEQFFGPGTRLTVL.

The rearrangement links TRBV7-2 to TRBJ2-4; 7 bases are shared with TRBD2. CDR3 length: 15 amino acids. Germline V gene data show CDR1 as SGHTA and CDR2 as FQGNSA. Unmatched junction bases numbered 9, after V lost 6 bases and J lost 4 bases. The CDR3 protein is CASSFSGRVKNIQYF. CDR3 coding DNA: TGTGCCAGCAGTTTCTCGGGGAGGGTTAAAAACATTCAGTACTTC.

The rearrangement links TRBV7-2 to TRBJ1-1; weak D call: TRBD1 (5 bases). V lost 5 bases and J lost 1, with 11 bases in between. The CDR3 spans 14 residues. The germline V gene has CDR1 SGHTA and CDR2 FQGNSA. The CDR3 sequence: CASSLGGTNTEAFF. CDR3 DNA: TGTGCCAGCAGCCTCGGGGGGACGAACACTGAAGCTTTCTTT.

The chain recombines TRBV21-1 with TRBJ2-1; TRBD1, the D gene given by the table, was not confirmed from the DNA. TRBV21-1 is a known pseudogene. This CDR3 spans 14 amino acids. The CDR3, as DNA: TGTGCCAGCAGCAATCCGGACAGGGGCAATGAGCAGTTCTTC. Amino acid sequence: CASSNPDRGNEQFF.

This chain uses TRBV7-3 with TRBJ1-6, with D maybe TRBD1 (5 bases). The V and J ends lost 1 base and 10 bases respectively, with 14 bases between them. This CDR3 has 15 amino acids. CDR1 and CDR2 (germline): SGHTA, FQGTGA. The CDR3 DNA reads TGTGCCAGCAGCTTAATGGGGGGAAGGCAGTCACCCCTCCACTTT. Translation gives CASSLMGGRQSPLHF.

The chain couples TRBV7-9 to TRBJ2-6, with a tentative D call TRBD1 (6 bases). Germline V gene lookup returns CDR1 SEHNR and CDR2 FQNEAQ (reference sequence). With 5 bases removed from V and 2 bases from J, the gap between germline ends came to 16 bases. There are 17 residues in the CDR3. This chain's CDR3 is CASSRLGGSPGANVLTF. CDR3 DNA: TGTGCCAGCAGCCGATTAGGGGGATCACCTGGGGCCAACGTCCTGACTTTC.

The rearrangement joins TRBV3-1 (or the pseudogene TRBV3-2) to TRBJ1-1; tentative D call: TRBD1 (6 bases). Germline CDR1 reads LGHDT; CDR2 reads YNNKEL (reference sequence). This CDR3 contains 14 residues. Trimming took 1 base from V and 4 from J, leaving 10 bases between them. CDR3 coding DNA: TGTGCCAGCAGCCAAGGCCAGGGGAGCACTGAAGCTTTCTTT. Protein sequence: CASSQGQGSTEAFF.

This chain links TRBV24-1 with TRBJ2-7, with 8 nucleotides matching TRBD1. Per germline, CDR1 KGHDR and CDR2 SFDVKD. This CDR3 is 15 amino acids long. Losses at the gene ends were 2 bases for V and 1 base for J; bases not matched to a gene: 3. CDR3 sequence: CATSDSGTGSYEQYF. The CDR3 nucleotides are TGTGCCACCAGTGATTCTGGGACAGGATCCTACGAGCAGTACTTC.

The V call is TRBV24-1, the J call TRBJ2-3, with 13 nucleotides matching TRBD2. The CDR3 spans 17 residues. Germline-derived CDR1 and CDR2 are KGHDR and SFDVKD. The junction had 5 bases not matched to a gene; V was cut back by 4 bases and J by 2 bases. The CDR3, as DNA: TGTGCCACCAGTGACCGGGGACTAGCGGGGTTCACAGATACGCAGTATTTT. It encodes CATSDRGLAGFTDTQYF.